What follows describes a single T cell receptor beta chain. These data originate in a study of blood T cell repertoires in COVID-19. V was clipped by 1 base and J by 4 bases; unmatched bases: 9. This CDR3 has 17 residues. The germline V gene has CDR1 SGHNT and CDR2 YYREEE (reference sequence). As originally analysed: The authors estimated nucleated cell counts from reference gene primer amplification. Sequencing used immunoSEQ multiplex PCR; TCRdb keeps in-frame clones, though not all of them. V and J calls and clone size are copied from that table; D and trimming were computed from the DNA. The sample has 100,000 or so clones, around 86% seen once.

Material for sequencing was peripheral blood. This receptor was obtained from a man aged 50-59 years with acute or convalescent COVID-19. The chain carries TRBV5-4 and TRBJ2-5; 11 bases map to TRBD2. CDR3 region: CASSLRVLAGGAETQYF. The CDR3 DNA sequence: TGTGCCAGCAGCTTGAGGGTTCTAGCGGGAGGTGCAGAGACCCAGTACTTC.